This T cell receptor beta chain was sequenced during a study of early T cells in non-severe SARS-CoV-2 infection. Study results and caveats: The VDJdb matching leaned toward anti-spike CD8 responses and overlooked private and CD4 specificities.

Attachment of unique molecular identifiers to individual cDNA molecules was performed. TCRdb redid the calling of the 5' RACE reads with MiXCR, one entry per CDR3 protein. This sample has 50,000 to 55,000 distinct CDR3 sequences, with roughly 10% found just once. V lost 3 bases, J lost 9 bases, and 8 bases stayed unmatched. The CDR3 contains 14 residues. Germline CDR1 and CDR2: ENHRY and SYGVKD. This clonotype was counted ten times or more. Its cognate antigen is unknown. This chain links TRBV10-3 with TRBJ2-1, with 7 positions matching TRBD2. The sequence was collected from an adult who was a healthcare worker with PCR-confirmed SARS-CoV-2 infection or an uninfected control (not recorded which). The material sequenced was whole blood. The CDR3 DNA reads TGTGCCATCAGTGAACGGACTAGATCCACTGAGCAGTTCTTC. Translated, it gives CAISERTRSTEQFF.